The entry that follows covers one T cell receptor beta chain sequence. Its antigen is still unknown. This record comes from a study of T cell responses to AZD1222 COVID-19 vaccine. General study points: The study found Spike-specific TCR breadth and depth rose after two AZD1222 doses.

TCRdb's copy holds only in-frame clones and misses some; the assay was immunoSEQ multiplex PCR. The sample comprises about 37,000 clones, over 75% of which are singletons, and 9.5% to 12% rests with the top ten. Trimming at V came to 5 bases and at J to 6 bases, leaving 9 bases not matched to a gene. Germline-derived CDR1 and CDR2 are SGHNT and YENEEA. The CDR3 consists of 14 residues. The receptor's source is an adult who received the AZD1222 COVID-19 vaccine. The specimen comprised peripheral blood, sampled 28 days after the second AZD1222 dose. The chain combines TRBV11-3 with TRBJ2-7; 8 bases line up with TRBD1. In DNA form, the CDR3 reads TGTGCCAGCAGCCCCCGGACAGGGTCGGGCGAGCAGTACTTC. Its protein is CASSPRTGSGEQYF.